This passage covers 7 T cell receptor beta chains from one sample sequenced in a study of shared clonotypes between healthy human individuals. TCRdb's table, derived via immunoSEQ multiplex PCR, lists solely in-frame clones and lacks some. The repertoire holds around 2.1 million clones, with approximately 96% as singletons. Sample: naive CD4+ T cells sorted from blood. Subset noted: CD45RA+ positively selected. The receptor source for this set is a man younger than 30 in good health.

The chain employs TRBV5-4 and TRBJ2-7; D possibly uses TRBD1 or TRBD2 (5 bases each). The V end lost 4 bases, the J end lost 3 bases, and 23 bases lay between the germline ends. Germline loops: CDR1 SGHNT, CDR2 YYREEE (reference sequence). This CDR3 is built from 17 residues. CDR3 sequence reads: CASSRPGQSTPYYEQYF. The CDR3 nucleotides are TGTGCCAGCAGCCGTCCGGGGCAGAGTACCCCCTACTACGAGCAGTACTTC.

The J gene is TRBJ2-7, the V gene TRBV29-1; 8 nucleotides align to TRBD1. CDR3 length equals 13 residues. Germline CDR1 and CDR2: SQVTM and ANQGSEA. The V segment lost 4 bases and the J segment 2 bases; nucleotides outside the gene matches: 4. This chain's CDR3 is CSVVAGGTYEQYF. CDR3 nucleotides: TGCAGCGTTGTTGCAGGGGGCACCTACGAGCAGTACTTC.

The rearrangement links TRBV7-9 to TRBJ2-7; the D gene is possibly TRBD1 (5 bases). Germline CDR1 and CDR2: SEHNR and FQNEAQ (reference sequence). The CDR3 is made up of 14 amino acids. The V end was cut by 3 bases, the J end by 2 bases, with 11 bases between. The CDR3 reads CASSLVGATYEQYF. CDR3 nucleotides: TGTGCCAGCAGCTTGGTAGGGGCCACCTACGAGCAGTACTTC.

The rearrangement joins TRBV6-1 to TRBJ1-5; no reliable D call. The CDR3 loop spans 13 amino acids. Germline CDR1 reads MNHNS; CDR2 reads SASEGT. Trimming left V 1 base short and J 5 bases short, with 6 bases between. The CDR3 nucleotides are TGTGCCAGCAGTGAAGATCCGGATCAGCCCCAGCATTTT. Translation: CASSEDPDQPQHF.

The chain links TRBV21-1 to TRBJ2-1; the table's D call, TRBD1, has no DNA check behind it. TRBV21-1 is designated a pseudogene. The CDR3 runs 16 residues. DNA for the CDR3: TGTGCCAGCATCCTTCGAACCGGGACACCGATCCGGTGGCAGTTCTTC. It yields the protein CASILRTGTPIRWQFF.

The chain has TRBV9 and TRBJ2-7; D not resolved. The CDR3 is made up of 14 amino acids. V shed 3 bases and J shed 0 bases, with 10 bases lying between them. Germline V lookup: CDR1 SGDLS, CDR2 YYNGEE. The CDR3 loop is CASSADGPSYEQYF. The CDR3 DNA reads TGTGCCAGCAGCGCGGACGGACCCTCCTACGAGCAGTACTTC.

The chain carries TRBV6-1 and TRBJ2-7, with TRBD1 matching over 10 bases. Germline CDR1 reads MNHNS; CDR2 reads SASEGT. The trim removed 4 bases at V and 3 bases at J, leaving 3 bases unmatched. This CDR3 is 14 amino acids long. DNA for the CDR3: TGTGCCAGCAGTGTGGACAGGGGGTTCTACGAGCAGTACTTC. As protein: CASSVDRGFYEQYF.